One TCR beta chain is described in this entry. The CDR3 consists of 13 residues. V was shortened by 1 base and J by 2 bases, with 5 bases between the two germline ends. Germline CDR1 reads SGHRS; CDR2 reads YFSETQ. The data are from a study of ipilimumab plus nivolumab after autologous stem cell transplantation. The table came from immunoSEQ multiplex PCR; TCRdb's copy has only in-frame clones and leaves some out. The data show fewer than 95,000 clones, over 80% seen once. Starting 14 to 28 days after autologous transplant, ipilimumab 1 mg/kg was given. The source was PBMCs, collected in a trial of ipilimumab plus nivolumab as post-transplant consolidation. This chain joins TRBV5-1 and TRBJ2-3; the D is unclear. The TCR was taken from a male donor with diffuse large B-cell lymphoma. The CDR3 region has the DNA TGCGCCAGCAGCTTGTACTTCACAGATACGCAGTATTTT. Its translation: CASSLYFTDTQYF.